One and the same sample provided the 19 T cell receptor beta chains below, sequenced in a study of regulatory T cells in long-lasting Graves disease. Researchers made TCR beta libraries by using iRepertoire HTBI primers and running Arm-PCR on CDR3 regions. TCRdb recomputed calls from the multiplex PCR reads with MiXCR, one row per CDR3 protein. The sample has about 620,000 distinct CDR3 sequences, around 15% seen once; the top ten hold about 18%. Time point in this sample: newly diagnosed GD, antithyroid drugs for less than 3 months. Isolated PBMC RNA provided the starting material for the TCR library. This same sample was also part of a study on T cells in Graves' hyperthyroidism and ophthalmopathy.

Sample: peripheral blood mononuclear cells (PBMCs), taken at new diagnosis, from a patient treated with antithyroid drugs. These receptors all stem from a woman aged 25 to 39 with Graves disease.

This clonotype was found many times. The chain combines TRBV10-1 with TRBJ1-1, with D unresolved. Germline values: CDR1 WNHNN, CDR2 SYGVQD (reference sequence). This CDR3 is built from 11 residues. V was cut by 11 bases and J by 3 bases, with 10 bases left in between. The CDR3 DNA is TGCGCCCCCGAAGCGGACACTGAAGCTTTCTTT. It yields the protein CAPEADTEAFF.

The genes are TRBV28 and TRBJ2-7; 10 nucleotides match TRBD1. CDR3 length: 19 residues. The J segment lost 6 bases and the V segment lost 6 bases, leaving 23 bases of the junction unmatched. Germline-derived CDR1 and CDR2 are MDHEN and SYDVKM. CDR3 DNA sequence: TGTGCCAGCAGCTCCCCCCATAATACCGGGACAGGGGTCGTATGCGAGCAGTACTTC. Its protein is CASSSPHNTGTGVVCEQYF.

The chain has TRBV7-2 and TRBJ2-7; 9 bases map to TRBD1. The V gene end was trimmed by 7 bases and the J gene end by 2 bases; junction bases not matched to a gene: 6. The CDR3 has 14 residues. The V gene's germline CDR1 is SGHTA and CDR2 FQGNSA. CDR3 bases: TGTGCCAGCAACTCGGGACAGGGAACCTACGAGCAGTACTTC. Its translation: CASNSGQGTYEQYF.

This clonotype was seen many times. The CDR3 loop is CASSLGSGRADTQYF. Written as DNA, the CDR3 is TGTGCCAGCAGTTTAGGTAGCGGGAGGGCAGATACGCAGTATTTT. V and J are TRBV28 and TRBJ2-3; 11 bases are a match to TRBD2. The CDR3 totals 15 residues. From germline, CDR1 is MDHEN and CDR2 SYDVKM. V lost 2 bases to trimming and J lost 4 bases; unmatched junction nucleotides: 2.

A few counts support this clonotype. The chain uses TRBV7-9 and TRBJ2-6; tentatively, D is TRBD2 (6 bases). This CDR3 is 17 amino acids long. Deletions cut 4 bases from V and 0 bases from J, with 13 bases between. Per the germline V gene, CDR1 is SEHNR and CDR2 is FQNEAQ (reference sequence). The CDR3: CASSSRGTHSGANVLTF. CDR3 nucleotide sequence: TGTGCCAGCAGCTCCCGGGGGACCCACTCTGGGGCCAACGTCCTGACTTTC.

Details on this clonotype: Given a far larger clone just one base away, this is likely a sequencing read error. The chain uses TRBV27 and TRBJ2-1, with TRBD2 matching over 11 bases. Germline CDR1 is MNHEY and CDR2 is SMNVEV (reference sequence). CDR3 length equals 14 residues. The V gene end was trimmed by 6 bases and the J gene end by 8 bases; junction bases not matched to a gene: 6. Written as DNA, the CDR3 is TGTGCCAGCAGAGTGACTAGCGGGATCGATGAGCAGTTCTTC. Encoded protein: CASRVTSGIDEQFF.

The sample holds many counts of this clonotype. The chain couples TRBV2 to TRBJ2-3, with 14 bases aligning to TRBD2. Germline loops: CDR1 SNHLY, CDR2 FYNNEI. The CDR3 has 17 residues. V shed 7 bases and J 5 bases; nucleotides not matched to a gene: 11. The CDR3 DNA is TGTGCCAGCAAGACTAGCGGGAGGGCCATATTCGTAGATACGCAGTATTTT. Translation: CASKTSGRAIFVDTQYF.

This clonotype has at least ten counts. The chain has TRBV28 and TRBJ2-2; 12 nucleotides agree with TRBD1. CDR1 and CDR2 (germline): MDHEN, SYDVKM. The CDR3 has 18 amino acids. The ends lost 3 bases at V and 4 bases at J; junction bases unmatched: 9. CDR3 protein: CASSLQTGTGGITGELFF. The CDR3 DNA sequence: TGTGCCAGCAGTTTGCAGACCGGGACAGGGGGCATCACCGGGGAGCTGTTTTTT.

This clonotype was counted only a few times. The chain couples TRBV11-2 to TRBJ2-1; 8 nucleotides match TRBD2. The junction had 6 bases not matched to a gene; V was cut back by 2 bases and J by 6 bases. The CDR3 is 15 residues long. Germline V gene sequence: CDR1 SGHAT, CDR2 FQNNGV. The DNA of the CDR3 is TGTGCCAGCAGCTTAACCTCCGGGACTAGCAATGAGCAGTTCTTC. Translating it yields CASSLTSGTSNEQFF. The full variable domain, rest sourced from reference TRBV11-2 and TRBJ2-1, is EAGVAQSPRYKIIEKRQSVAFWCNPISGHATLYWYQQILGQGPKLLIQFQNNGVVDDSQLPKDRFSAERLKGVDSTLKIQPAKLEDSAVYLCASSLTSGTSNEQFFGPGTRLTVL.

This clonotype has at least ten counts. V usage is TRBV19 and J usage is TRBJ1-5, with 7 bases that match TRBD1. CDR3 length: 13 residues. CDR1 is LNHDA and CDR2 is SQIVND in the germline V gene (reference sequence). The junction had 7 bases not matched to a gene; V was cut back by 7 bases and J by 7 bases. The CDR3 sequence: CASTTGRWQPQHF. In DNA form, the CDR3 reads TGTGCCAGTACGACAGGGCGTTGGCAGCCCCAGCATTTT. The complete variable domain, with remaining parts taken from reference TRBV19 and TRBJ1-5, reads DGGITQSPKYLFRKEGQNVTLSCEQNLNHDAMYWYRQDPGQGLRLIYYSQIVNDFQKGDIAEGYSVSREKKESFPLTVTSAQKNPTAFYLCASTTGRWQPQHFGDGTRLSIL.

This clonotype appeared many times. The chain joins TRBV6-1 to TRBJ1-5; TRBD1 matches at 8 bases. The CDR3 covers 13 residues. CDR1 and CDR2 (germline): MNHNS, SASEGT. J was trimmed by 5 bases and V by 6 bases; bases with no gene match: 3. The CDR3 bases are TGTGCCAGCAGCACAGGGGGGTATCAGCCCCAGCATTTT. This sequence encodes CASSTGGYQPQHF.

This clonotype was seen at least ten times. This chain uses TRBV27 with TRBJ1-5; the match to TRBD1 covers 7 bases. Per the germline V gene, CDR1 is MNHEY and CDR2 is SMNVEV (reference sequence). CDR3 length: 16 amino acids. V was pared by 5 bases and J by 3 bases, with 10 bases of the junction left unmatched. This CDR3 reads CASSPRMTGYNQPQHF. In DNA, the CDR3 is TGTGCCAGCAGTCCACGAATGACAGGGTACAATCAGCCCCAGCATTTT.

The V call is TRBV6-1, the J call TRBJ2-5; no firm D call. The germline V gene has CDR1 MNHNS and CDR2 SASEGT. The CDR3 consists of 14 residues. Trimming cost V 6 bases and J 0 bases, with 11 bases left between them. DNA for the CDR3: TGTGCCAGCAGCCTCCTAGGGTACCAAGAGACCCAGTACTTC. This gives the protein CASSLLGYQETQYF.

Details on this clonotype: As the CDR3 is not closed by the conserved phenylalanine or tryptophan, this likely results from a read error. The chain recombines TRBV25-1 with TRBJ1-3; D is perhaps TRBD1 (6 bases). The germline CDR1 and CDR2 sequences are MGHDK and SYGVNS. Trimming pared 6 bases from V and 0 bases from J, leaving 9 bases between. This CDR3 is 14 amino acids long. The CDR3 DNA follows: TGTGCCAGCAGAGACAGGCTCTCTGGAAACACCATATATTCT. It translates to CASRDRLSGNTIYS.

In its sample, this clonotype was seen many times. V gene TRBV7-9 combines with J gene TRBJ1-4, with D possibly being TRBD1 (5 bases). The CDR3 is 16 amino acids. Germline loops: CDR1 SEHNR, CDR2 FQNEAQ (reference sequence). V was cut by 4 bases and J by 13 bases, with 25 bases left in between. CDR3 DNA sequence: TGTGCCAGCAGCTCAACAGCCGGGACGGACCCTCAGGGACTGTTTTTT. Protein product: CASSSTAGTDPQGLFF.

The rearrangement links TRBV19 to TRBJ2-1, with 9 nucleotides matching TRBD1. Germline V lookup: CDR1 LNHDA, CDR2 SQIVND (reference sequence). The trim removed 9 bases at V and 4 bases at J, leaving 7 bases unmatched. This CDR3 region has 14 residues. CDR3: CASNRGLKYNEQFF. In DNA form, the CDR3 reads TGTGCCAGCAACAGGGGGCTAAAATACAATGAGCAGTTCTTC.

The sample holds a few counts of this clonotype. This rearrangement joins TRBV5-4 to TRBJ2-1; no definite D call. Trimming took off 0 bases at V and 6 bases at J, with 4 bases between the two ends. This CDR3 has 12 amino acids. Germline CDR1 is SGHNT and CDR2 is YYREEE (reference sequence). Here the CDR3 DNA reads TGTGCCAGCAGCTTGGCCCCCAATGAGCAGTTCTTC. This translates into CASSLAPNEQFF. Looking up the rest from reference TRBV5-4 and TRBJ2-1 gives the full variable domain: ETGVTQSPTHLIKTRGQQVTLRCSSQSGHNTVSWYQQALGQGPQFIFQYYREEENGRGNFPPRFSGLQFPNYSSELNVNALELDDSALYLCASSLAPNEQFFGPGTRLTVL.

Worth noting for this clonotype: It may be a read error: a sequence one base away is much more abundant. CDR3 sequence: CASSPRQGDSNEQFF. CDR3 coding DNA: TGTGCCAGCAGCCCTCGACAGGGAGATAGTAATGAGCAGTTCTTC. This chain links TRBV7-8 with TRBJ2-1; 7 positions match TRBD1. This CDR3 is 15 amino acids long. V dropped 5 bases and J dropped 7; count of bases not matched to a gene: 11. Looked up from germline, CDR1 is SGHVS and CDR2 is FQNEAQ.

This clonotype was seen more than once but under ten times. V gene TRBV7-2 combines with J gene TRBJ1-6; D might be TRBD1 (5 bases). Germline assignment: CDR1 SGHTA and CDR2 FQGNSA. This CDR3 has 15 residues. V was shortened by 5 bases and J by 8 bases, with 16 bases between the two germline ends. CDR3 sequence (DNA): TGTGCCAGCAGCCCTAGGGTGGGGGGGGATTCACCCCTCCACTTT. Translated: CASSPRVGGDSPLHF.